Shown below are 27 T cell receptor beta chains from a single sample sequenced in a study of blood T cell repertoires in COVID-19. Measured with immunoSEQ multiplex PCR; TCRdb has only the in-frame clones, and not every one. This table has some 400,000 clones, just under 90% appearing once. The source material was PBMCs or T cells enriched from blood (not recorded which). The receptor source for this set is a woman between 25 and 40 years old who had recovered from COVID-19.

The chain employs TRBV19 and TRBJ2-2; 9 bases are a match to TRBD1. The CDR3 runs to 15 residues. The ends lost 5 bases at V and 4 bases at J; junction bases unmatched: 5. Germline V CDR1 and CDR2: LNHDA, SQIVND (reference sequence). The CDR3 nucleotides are TGTGCCAGTAGTTCGGGACAGGGTACCACCGGGGAGCTGTTTTTT. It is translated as CASSSGQGTTGELFF.

The chain's CDR3 is CASSLGLAPEGAHNEQFF. Here the CDR3 DNA reads TGTGCCAGCAGCTTGGGACTAGCACCCGAAGGAGCCCACAATGAGCAGTTCTTC. The chain joins TRBV5-8 to TRBJ2-1; 7 nucleotides line up with TRBD2. The V gene's germline CDR1 is SGHTS and CDR2 YDEGEE. The CDR3 contains 18 residues. After removal of 0 bases from V and 5 bases from J, the junction contained 14 bases not matched to a gene.

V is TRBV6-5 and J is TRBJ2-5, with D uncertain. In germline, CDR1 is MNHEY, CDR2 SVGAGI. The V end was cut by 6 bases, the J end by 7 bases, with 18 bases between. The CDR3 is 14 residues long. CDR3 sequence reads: CASSPDLSPGTQYF. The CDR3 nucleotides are TGTGCCAGCAGCCCAGACCTCTCCCCGGGGACCCAGTACTTC.

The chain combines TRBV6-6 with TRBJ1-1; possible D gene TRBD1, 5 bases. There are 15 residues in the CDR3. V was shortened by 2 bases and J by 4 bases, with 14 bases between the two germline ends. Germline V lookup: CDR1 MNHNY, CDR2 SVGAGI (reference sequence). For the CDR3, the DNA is TGTGCCAGCAGTTACACAACAGGTCCCGGCACTGAAGCTTTCTTT. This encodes CASSYTTGPGTEAFF.

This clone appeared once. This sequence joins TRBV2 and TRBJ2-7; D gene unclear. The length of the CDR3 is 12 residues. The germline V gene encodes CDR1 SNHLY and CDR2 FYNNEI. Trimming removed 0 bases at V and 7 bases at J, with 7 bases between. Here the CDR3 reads CASSEARSEQYF. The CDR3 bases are TGTGCCAGCAGTGAAGCTAGATCTGAGCAGTACTTC.

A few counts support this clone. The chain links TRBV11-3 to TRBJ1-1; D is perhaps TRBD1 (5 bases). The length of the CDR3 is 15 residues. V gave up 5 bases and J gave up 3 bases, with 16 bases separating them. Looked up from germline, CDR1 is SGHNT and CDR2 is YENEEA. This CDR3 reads CASSPPGGEDTEAFF. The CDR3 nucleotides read TGTGCCAGCAGCCCCCCCGGGGGGGAGGACACTGAAGCTTTCTTT.

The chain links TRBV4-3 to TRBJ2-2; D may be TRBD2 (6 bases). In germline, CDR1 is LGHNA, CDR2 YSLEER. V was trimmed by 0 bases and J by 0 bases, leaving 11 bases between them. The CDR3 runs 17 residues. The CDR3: CASSQDREIANTGELFF. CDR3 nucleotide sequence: TGCGCCAGCAGCCAAGATCGGGAGATCGCGAACACCGGGGAGCTGTTTTTT.

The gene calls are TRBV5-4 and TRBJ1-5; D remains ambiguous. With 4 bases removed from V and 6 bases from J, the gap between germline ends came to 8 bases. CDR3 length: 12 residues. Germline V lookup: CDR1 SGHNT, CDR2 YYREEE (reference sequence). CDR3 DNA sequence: TGTGCCAGCAGCCGCCCGGGTCAGCCCCAGCATTTT. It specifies CASSRPGQPQHF.

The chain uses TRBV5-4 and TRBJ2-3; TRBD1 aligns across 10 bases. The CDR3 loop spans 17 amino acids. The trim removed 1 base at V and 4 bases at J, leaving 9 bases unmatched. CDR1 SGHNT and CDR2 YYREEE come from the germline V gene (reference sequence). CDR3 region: CASSLSRTGGMPDTQYF. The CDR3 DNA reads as TGTGCCAGCAGCTTGTCCCGGACAGGGGGAATGCCAGATACGCAGTATTTT.

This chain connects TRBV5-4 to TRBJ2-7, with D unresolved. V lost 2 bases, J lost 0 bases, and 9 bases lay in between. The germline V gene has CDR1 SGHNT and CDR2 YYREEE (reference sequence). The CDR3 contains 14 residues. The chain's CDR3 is CASSLYGSSYEQYF. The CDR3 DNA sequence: TGTGCCAGCAGCTTATACGGTAGCTCCTACGAGCAGTACTTC.

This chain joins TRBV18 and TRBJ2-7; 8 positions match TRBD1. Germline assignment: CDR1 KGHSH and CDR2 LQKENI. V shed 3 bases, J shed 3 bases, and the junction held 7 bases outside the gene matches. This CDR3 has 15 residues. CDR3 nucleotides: TGTGCCAGCTCACCTCAGCCAGGGGGCGTCTACGAGCAGTACTTC. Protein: CASSPQPGGVYEQYF.

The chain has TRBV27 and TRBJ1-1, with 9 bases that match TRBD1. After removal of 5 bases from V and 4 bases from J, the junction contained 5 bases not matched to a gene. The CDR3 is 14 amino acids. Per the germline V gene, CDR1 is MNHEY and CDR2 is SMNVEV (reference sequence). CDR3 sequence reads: CASSRTGVGTEAFF. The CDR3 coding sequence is TGTGCCAGCAGTCGGACAGGGGTGGGCACTGAAGCTTTCTTT.

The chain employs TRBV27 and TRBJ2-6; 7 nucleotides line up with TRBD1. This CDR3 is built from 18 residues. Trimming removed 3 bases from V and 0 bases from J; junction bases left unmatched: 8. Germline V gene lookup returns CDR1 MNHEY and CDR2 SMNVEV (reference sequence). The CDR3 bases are TGTGCCAGCAGTTTCGGGGACAGAAGTCTCTCTGGGGCCAACGTCCTGACTTTC. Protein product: CASSFGDRSLSGANVLTF.

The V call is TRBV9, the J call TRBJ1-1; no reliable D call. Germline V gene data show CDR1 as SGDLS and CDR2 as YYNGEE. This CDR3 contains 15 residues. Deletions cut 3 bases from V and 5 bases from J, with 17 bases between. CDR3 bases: TGTGCCAGCAGCGGGACCCAGGCCACGGGGACTGAAGCTTTCTTT. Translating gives CASSGTQATGTEAFF. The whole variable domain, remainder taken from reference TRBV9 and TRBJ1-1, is DSGVTQTPKHLITATGQRVTLRCSPRSGDLSVYWYQQSLDQGLQFLIQYYNGEERAKGNILERFSAQQFPDLHSELNLSSLELGDSALYFCASSGTQATGTEAFFGQGTRLTVV.

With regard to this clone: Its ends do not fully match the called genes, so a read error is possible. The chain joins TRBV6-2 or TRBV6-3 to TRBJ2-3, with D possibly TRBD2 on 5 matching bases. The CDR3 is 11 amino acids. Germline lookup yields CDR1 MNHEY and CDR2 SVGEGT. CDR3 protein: CASSYPSEGVF. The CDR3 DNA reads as TGTGCCAGCAGTTACCCCAGTGAGGGCGTTTTT.

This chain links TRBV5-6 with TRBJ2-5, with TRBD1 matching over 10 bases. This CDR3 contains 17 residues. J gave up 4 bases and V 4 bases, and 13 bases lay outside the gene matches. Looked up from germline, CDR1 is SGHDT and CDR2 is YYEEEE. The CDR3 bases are TGTGCCAGCAGCATACCTTCGGGACAGGGGCGAGGAGAGACCCAGTACTTC. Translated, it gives CASSIPSGQGRGETQYF.

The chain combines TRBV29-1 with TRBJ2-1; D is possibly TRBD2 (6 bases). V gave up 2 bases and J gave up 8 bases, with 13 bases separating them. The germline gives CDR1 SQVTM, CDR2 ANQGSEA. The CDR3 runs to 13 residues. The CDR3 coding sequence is TGCAGCGTTGAACGGGACTCCCCCCATGAGCAGTTCTTC. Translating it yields CSVERDSPHEQFF.

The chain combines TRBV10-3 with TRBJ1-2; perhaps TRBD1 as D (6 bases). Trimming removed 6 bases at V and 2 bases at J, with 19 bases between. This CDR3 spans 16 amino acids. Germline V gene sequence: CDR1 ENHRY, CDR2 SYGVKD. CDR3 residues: CAISGRGGGGNYGYTF. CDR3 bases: TGTGCCATCAGCGGGAGAGGGGGGGGAGGAAACTATGGCTACACCTTC.

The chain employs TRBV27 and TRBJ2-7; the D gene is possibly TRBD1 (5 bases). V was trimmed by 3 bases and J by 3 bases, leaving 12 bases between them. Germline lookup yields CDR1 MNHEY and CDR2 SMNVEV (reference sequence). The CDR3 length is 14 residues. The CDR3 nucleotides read TGTGCCAGCAGTTTTTACTTAGGGGACTACGAGCAGTACTTC. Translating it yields CASSFYLGDYEQYF.

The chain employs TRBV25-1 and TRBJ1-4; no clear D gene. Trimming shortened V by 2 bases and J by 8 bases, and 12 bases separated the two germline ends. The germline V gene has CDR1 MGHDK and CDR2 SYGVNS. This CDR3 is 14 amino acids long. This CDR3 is CASSELAFAEKLFF. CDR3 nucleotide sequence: TGTGCCAGCAGTGAACTAGCCTTTGCAGAAAAACTGTTTTTT.

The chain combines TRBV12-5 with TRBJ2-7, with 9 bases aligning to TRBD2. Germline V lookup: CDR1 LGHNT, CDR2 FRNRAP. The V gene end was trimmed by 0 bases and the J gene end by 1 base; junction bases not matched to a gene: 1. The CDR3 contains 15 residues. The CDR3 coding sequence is TGTGCTAGTGGTTTGGTGGCGGGAGGGTCCTACGAGCAGTACTTC. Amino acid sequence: CASGLVAGGSYEQYF. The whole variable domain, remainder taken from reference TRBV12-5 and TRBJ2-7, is DARVTQTPRHKVTEMGQEVTMRCQPILGHNTVFWYRQTMMQGLELLAYFRNRAPLDDSGMPKDRFSAEMPDATLATLKIQPSEPRDSAVYFCASGLVAGGSYEQYFGPGTRLTVT.

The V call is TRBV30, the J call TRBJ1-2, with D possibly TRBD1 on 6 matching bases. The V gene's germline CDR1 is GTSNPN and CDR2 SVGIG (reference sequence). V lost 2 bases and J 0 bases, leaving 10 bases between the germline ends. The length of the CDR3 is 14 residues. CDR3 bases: TGTGCCTGGAGTAGGACAGCAGCTAACTATGGCTACACCTTC. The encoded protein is CAWSRTAANYGYTF.

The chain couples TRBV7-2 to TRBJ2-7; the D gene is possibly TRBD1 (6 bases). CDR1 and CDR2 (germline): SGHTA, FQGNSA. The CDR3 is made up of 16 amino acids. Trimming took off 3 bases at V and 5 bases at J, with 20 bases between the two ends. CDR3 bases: TGTGCCAGCAGCTTTAGGTACAGGGCAGATTCCGACGAGCAGTACTTC. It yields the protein CASSFRYRADSDEQYF. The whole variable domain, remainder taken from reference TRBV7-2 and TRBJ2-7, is GAGVSQSPSNKVTEKGKDVELRCDPISGHTALYWYRQSLGQGLEFLIYFQGNSAPDKSGLPSDRFSAERTGGSVSTLTIQRTQQEDSAVYLCASSFRYRADSDEQYFGPGTRLTVT.

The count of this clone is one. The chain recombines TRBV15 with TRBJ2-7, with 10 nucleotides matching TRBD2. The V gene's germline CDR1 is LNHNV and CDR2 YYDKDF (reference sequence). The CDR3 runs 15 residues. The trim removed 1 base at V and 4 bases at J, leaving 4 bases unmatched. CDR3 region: CATSRGLAGIYEQYF. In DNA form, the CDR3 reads TGTGCCACCAGCAGAGGACTAGCGGGTATTTACGAGCAGTACTTC.

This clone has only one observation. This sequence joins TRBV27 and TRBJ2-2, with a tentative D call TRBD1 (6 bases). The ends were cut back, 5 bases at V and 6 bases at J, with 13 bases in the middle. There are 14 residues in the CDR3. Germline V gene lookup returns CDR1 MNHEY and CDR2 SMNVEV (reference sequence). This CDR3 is CASSPGQYAGELFF. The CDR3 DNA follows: TGTGCCAGCAGTCCCGGACAGTATGCCGGGGAGCTGTTTTTT.

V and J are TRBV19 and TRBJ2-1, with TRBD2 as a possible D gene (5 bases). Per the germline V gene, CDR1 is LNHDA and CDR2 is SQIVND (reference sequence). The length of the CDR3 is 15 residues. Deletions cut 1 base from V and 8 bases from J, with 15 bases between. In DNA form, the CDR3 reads TGTGCCAGTAGTATAGCCCCGGGATTAGGGTATGAGCAGTTCTTC. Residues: CASSIAPGLGYEQFF.

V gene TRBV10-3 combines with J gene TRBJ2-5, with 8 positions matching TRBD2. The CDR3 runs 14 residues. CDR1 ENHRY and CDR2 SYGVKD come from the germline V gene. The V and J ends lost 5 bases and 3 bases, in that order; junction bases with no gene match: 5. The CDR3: CAISYGAGEETQYF. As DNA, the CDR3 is TGTGCCATCAGTTATGGAGCGGGGGAAGAGACCCAGTACTTC.